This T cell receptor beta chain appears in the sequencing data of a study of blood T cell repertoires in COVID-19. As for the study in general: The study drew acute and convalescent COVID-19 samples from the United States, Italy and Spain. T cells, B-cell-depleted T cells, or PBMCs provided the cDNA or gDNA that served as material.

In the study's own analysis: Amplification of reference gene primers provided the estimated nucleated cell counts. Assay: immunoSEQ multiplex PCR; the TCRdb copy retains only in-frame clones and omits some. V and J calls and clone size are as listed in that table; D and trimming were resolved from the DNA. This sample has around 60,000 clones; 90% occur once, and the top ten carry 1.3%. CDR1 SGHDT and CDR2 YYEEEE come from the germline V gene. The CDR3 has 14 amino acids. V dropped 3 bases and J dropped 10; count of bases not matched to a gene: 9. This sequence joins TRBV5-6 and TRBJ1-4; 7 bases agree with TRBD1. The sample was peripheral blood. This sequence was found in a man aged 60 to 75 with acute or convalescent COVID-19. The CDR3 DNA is TGTGCCAGCAGCTCTACAGGGGATTGGGGAAAACTGTTTTTT. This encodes CASSSTGDWGKLFF.